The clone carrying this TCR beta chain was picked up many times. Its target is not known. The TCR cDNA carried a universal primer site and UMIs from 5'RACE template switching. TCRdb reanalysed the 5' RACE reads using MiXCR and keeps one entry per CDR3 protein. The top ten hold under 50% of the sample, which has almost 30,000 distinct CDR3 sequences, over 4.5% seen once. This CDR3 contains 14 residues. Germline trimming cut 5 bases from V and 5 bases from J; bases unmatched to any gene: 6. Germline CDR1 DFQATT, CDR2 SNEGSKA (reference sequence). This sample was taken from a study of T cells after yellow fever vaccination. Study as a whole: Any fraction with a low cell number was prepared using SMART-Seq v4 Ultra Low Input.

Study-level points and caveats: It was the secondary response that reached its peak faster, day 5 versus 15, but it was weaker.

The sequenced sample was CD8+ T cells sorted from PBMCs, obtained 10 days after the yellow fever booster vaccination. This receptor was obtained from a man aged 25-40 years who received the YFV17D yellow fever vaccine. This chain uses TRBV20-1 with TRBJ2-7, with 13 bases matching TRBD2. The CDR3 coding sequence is TGCAGTGCTCGGACTAGCGGGAGTTCCCACGAGCAGTACTTC. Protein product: CSARTSGSSHEQYF.